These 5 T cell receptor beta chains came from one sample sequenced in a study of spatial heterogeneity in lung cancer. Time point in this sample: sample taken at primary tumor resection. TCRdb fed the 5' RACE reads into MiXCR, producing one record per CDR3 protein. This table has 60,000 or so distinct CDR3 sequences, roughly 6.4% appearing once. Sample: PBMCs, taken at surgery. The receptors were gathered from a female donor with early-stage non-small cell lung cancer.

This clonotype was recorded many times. In DNA form, the CDR3 reads TGTGCCAGCAGCCAAGATCGGGACAGTGGAAACACCATATATTTT. Amino acids: CASSQDRDSGNTIYF. V gene TRBV4-2 combines with J gene TRBJ1-3, with 7 bases fitting TRBD1. The CDR3 consists of 15 residues. The junction had 2 bases not matched to a gene; V was cut back by 0 bases and J by 3 bases. Germline values: CDR1 LGHNA, CDR2 YNFKEQ.

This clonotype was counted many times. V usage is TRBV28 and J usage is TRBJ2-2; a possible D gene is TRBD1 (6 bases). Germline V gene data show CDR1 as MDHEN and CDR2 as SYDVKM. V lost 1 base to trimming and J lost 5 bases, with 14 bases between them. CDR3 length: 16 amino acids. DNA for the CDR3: TGTGCCAGCAGTTTATTGGCAGGGGTCTGGACCGGGGAGCTGTTTTTT. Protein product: CASSLLAGVWTGELFF.

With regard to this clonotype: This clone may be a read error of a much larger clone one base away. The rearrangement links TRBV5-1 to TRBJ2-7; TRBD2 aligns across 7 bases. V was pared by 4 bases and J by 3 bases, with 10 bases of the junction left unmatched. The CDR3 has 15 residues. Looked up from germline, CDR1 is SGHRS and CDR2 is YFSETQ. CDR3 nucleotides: TGCGCCAGCAGCCCCCGGACTAGGGGAGACTACGAGCAGTACTTC. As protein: CASSPRTRGDYEQYF. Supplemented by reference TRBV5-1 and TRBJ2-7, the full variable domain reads KAGVTQTPRYLIKTRGQQVTLSCSPISGHRSVSWYQQTPGQGLQFLFEYFSETQRNKGNFPGRFSGRQFSNSRSEMNVSTLELGDSALYLCASSPRTRGDYEQYFGPGTRLTVT.

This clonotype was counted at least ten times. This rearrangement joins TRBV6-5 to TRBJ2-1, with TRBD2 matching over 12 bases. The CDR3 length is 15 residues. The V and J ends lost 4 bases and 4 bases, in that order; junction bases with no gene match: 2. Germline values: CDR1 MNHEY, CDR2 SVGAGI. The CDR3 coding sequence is TGTGCCAGCAGTTGGACTAGCGGGGAGTACAATGAGCAGTTCTTC. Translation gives CASSWTSGEYNEQFF.

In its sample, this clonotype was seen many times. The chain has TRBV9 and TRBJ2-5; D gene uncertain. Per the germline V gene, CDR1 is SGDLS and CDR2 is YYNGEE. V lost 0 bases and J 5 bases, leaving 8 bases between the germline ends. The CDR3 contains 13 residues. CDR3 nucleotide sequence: TGTGCCAGCAGCGTAGAACTTCTTGAGACCCAGTACTTC. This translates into CASSVELLETQYF.